There are a few counts of the clone carrying this T cell receptor (beta chain). What it recognizes is unknown. One junction end does not reproduce the germline sequence, and a read error may be involved. This sample was taken from a study of cytomegalovirus exposure and HLA in healthy donors. Study findings and constraints: Fewer N-insertions (relative to the approximately 700-donor mean) were reportedly seen in an Asian-associated ancestry cluster in a later analysis.

Both 60 Vbeta primers and 13 Jbeta primers went into the PCR. Sequenced by immunoSEQ multiplex PCR; TCRdb stores in-frame clones only, minus some. The table includes about 150,000 clones, roughly four fifths detected once. Germline V gene lookup returns CDR1 LNHDA and CDR2 SQIVND (reference sequence). The CDR3 covers 13 residues. V is TRBV19 and J is TRBJ1-1, with 8 bases aligning to TRBD1. The sequencing sample was made of PBMCs. The TCR originated in a man younger than 35 in good health and CMV-seronegative. CDR3 coding DNA: TGTGCCAGTAGTATTCAGGGGGCCCGGGTACAGACCTTT. Translating gives CASSIQGARVQTF.